Listed below are T cell receptor beta chains from one sample, sequenced in a study of blood T cell repertoires in COVID-19. Clones were sequenced by immunoSEQ multiplex PCR, and TCRdb holds only the in-frame ones, with some missing. The top ten clones hold roughly a tenth of a sample with roughly 200,000 clones, roughly 80% of them seen once. The specimen was peripheral blood. Receptors were obtained from a woman older than 75 with COVID-19, enrolled during active disease. CDR3s include the opening cysteine and the closing phenylalanine or tryptophan. A D gene is named only where the DNA matches it firmly. Clone size is stated in some rows and not others, as once, few, many or a class when expanded.

v_gene,j_gene,d_gene,abundance,CDR3aa,CDR3nt
TRBV5-4,TRBJ2-7,.,.,CASSLDTYEQYF,TGTGCCAGCAGCTTGGACACCTACGAGCAGTACTTC
TRBV19,TRBJ1-2,.,.,CASSEPSRSRGNYGYTF,TGTGCCAGTAGTGAGCCCTCCAGGAGTCGGGGTAACTATGGCTACACCTTC
TRBV28,TRBJ2-7,TRBD1,.,CASSLQSQGNWYEQYF,TGTGCCAGCAGTTTACAATCACAGGGGAATTGGTACGAGCAGTACTTC
TRBV30,TRBJ2-1,TRBD2,once,CAWSTGGGRYNEQFF,TGTGCCTGGAGTACCGGGGGGGGGAGGTACAATGAGCAGTTCTTC
TRBV5-4,TRBJ1-1,.,.,CASSLEEGGTNTEAFF,TGTGCCAGCAGCTTGGAGGAGGGGGGGACGAACACTGAAGCTTTCTTT
TRBV30,TRBJ2-2,.,.,CAWSVLGSGELFF,TGTGCCTGGAGTGTACTAGGGTCCGGGGAGCTGTTTTTT
TRBV11-2,TRBJ1-3,TRBD1,.,CASTFRQGLPGNTIYF,TGTGCCAGCACCTTCCGACAGGGTCTTCCTGGAAACACCATATATTTT
TRBV5-1,TRBJ1-2,.,.,CASSPLRDTSSYTF,TGCGCCAGCAGCCCATTACGGGATACTTCAAGCTACACCTTC
TRBV6-6,TRBJ1-2,.,.,CASSLTAQDYGYTF,TGTGCCAGCAGTCTGACGGCCCAGGACTATGGCTACACCTTC
TRBV6-4,TRBJ1-5,TRBD1,few,CASSNPRTGGNQPQHF,TGTGCCAGCAGCAACCCCAGGACAGGGGGTAATCAGCCCCAGCATTTT
TRBV6-5,TRBJ1-1,.,.,CASTLFTIEAFF,TGTGCCAGCACCCTATTCACTATTGAAGCTTTCTTT
TRBV19,TRBJ2-2,.,.,CASSISSANTGELFF,TGTGCCAGTAGTATTTCGAGCGCGAACACCGGGGAGCTGTTTTTT
TRBV28,TRBJ1-2,.,.,CASSLGAAYGYTF,TGTGCCAGCAGTTTAGGAGCTGCCTATGGCTACACCTTC
TRBV2,TRBJ1-1,TRBD1,.,CASTAIQGANTEAFF,TGTGCCAGCACCGCGATACAGGGGGCGAACACTGAAGCTTTCTTT
TRBV10-3,TRBJ2-1,TRBD2,.,CAIGQRGGTPYNEQFF,TGTGCCATCGGGCAGCGGGGGGGCACCCCCTACAATGAGCAGTTCTTC
TRBV21-1,TRBJ2-1,.,.,CASIEGGEYNEQFF,TGTGCCAGCATCGAGGGGGGGGAGTACAATGAGCAGTTCTTC
TRBV10-2,TRBJ1-1,.,few,CASSESSRGTEAFF,TGCGCCAGCAGTGAGAGCTCTAGGGGCACTGAAGCTTTCTTT
TRBV18,TRBJ2-2,TRBD2,.,CASSPEMIAGFANTGELFF,TGTGCCAGCTCACCAGAAATGATAGCGGGGTTCGCGAACACCGGGGAGCTGTTTTTT
TRBV7-3,TRBJ1-1,.,.,CASSSEVISEAFF,TGTGCCAGCAGCTCTGAGGTCATTTCGGAAGCTTTCTTT
TRBV19,TRBJ2-5,TRBD2,.,CASSTTSGGAIETQYF,TGTGCCAGTAGTACGACTAGCGGGGGGGCCATTGAGACCCAGTACTTC
TRBV27,TRBJ1-2,TRBD1,.,CASNSLGTADGYTF,TGTGCCAGCAACTCTCTCGGGACAGCAGATGGCTACACCTTC
TRBV5-6,TRBJ2-1,TRBD2,.,CASSSTKRGTSSYNEQFF,TGTGCCAGCAGCTCGACTAAGCGGGGGACGAGCTCCTACAATGAGCAGTTCTTC
TRBV29-1,TRBJ2-1,TRBD2,.,CSVEGLARNEQFF,TGCAGCGTTGAGGGACTAGCTAGGAATGAGCAGTTCTTC
TRBV3-1/TRBV3-2,TRBJ2-7,.,.,CASSRAGNSYEQYF,TGTGCCAGCAGCCGGGCGGGTAACTCCTACGAGCAGTACTTC
TRBV30,TRBJ1-6,.,.,CAWSAGSHSPLHF,TGTGCCTGGAGTGCGGGATCGCATTCACCCCTCCACTTT
TRBV18,TRBJ1-1,.,.,CASSPPGGQSTEAFF,TGTGCCAGCTCACCTCCTGGGGGACAAAGCACTGAAGCTTTCTTT
TRBV28,TRBJ1-2,.,.,CASTSFDGEGRGYTF,TGTGCCAGCACCAGCTTCGACGGGGAAGGTCGGGGCTACACCTTC
TRBV3-1/TRBV3-2,TRBJ1-3,.,few,CASSQLGGIGGNTIYF,TGTGCCAGCAGCCAATTAGGGGGAATAGGTGGAAACACCATATATTTT
TRBV28,TRBJ1-2,.,.,CASSGGNYGYTF,TGTGCCAGCAGCGGGGGTAACTATGGCTACACCTTC
TRBV5-6,TRBJ1-1,.,.,CASSLYSAGAGTEAFF,TGTGCCAGCAGCTTGTACTCGGCAGGGGCGGGCACTGAAGCTTTCTTT